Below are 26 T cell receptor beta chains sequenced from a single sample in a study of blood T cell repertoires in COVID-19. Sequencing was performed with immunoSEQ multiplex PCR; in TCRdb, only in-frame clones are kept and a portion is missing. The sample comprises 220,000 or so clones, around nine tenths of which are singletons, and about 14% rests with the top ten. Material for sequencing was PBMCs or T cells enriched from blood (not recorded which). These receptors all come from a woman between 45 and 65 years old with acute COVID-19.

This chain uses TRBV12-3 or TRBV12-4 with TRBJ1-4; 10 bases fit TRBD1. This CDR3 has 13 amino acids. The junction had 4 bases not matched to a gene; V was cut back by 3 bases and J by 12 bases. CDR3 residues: CASSLGQGRELFF. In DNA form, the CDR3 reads TGTGCCAGCAGTTTGGGACAGGGGAGGGAACTGTTTTTT.

Written as DNA, the CDR3 is TGTGCCAGCAGTTACATGTTGTCTACCTCAGGTTATAATCAGCCCCAGCATTTT. It translates to CASSYMLSTSGYNQPQHF. The chain uses TRBV6-2 or TRBV6-3 and TRBJ1-5; D unclear. The CDR3 has 18 residues. CDR1 is MNHEY, CDR2 SVGEGT, per germline. The germline V and J ends were trimmed by 2 bases and 4 bases, with 21 bases remaining between them.

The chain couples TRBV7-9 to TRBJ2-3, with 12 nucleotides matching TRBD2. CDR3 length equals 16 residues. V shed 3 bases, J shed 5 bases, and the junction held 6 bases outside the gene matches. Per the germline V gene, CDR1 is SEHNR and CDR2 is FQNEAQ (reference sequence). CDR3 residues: CASSFGGTSGLDTQYF. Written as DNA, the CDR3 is TGTGCCAGCAGCTTCGGGGGGACTAGCGGGTTAGATACGCAGTATTTT.

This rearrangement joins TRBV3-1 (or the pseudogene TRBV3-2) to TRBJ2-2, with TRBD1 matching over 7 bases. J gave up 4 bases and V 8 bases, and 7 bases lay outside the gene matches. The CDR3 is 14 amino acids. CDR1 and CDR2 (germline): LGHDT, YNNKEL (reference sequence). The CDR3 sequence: CASSQGVGTGELFF. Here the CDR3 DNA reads TGTGCCAGCTCGCAGGGGGTTGGCACCGGGGAGCTGTTTTTT.

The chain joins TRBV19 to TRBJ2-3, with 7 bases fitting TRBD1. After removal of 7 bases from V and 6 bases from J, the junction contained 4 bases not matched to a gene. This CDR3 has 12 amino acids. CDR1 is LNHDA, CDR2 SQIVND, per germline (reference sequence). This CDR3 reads CASKGAGDTQYF. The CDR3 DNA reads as TGTGCCAGTAAGGGGGCTGGGGATACGCAGTATTTT.

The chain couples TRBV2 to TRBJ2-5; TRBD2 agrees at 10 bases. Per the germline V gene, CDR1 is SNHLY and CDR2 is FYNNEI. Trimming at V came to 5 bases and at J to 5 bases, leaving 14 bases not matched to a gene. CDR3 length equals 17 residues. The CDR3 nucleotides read TGTGCCAGCAGTTACAGGGGCCCTAGCGGGAGTCTGGAGACCCAGTACTTC. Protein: CASSYRGPSGSLETQYF.

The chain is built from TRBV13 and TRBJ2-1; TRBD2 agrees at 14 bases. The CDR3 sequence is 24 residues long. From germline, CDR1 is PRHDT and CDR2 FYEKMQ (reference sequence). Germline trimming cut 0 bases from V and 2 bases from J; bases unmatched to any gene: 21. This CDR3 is CASSLGFWWAGGLAGETTYNEQFF. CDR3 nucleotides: TGTGCCAGCAGCTTAGGATTTTGGTGGGCGGGGGGACTAGCGGGAGAAACGACCTACAATGAGCAGTTCTTC.

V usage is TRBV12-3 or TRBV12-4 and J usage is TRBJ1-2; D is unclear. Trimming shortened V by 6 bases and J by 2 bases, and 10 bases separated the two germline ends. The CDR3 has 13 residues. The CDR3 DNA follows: TGTGCCAGCAGCCCACTCCCCAACTATGGCTACACCTTC. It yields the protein CASSPLPNYGYTF.

The CDR3 DNA reads as TGTGCCAGCTCACCACCGTGGGGGGAGGGCCTCCAAGAGACCCAGTACTTC. It is translated as CASSPPWGEGLQETQYF. The V call is TRBV18, the J call TRBJ2-5; 7 nucleotides agree with TRBD2. Trimming at V came to 0 bases and at J to 1 base, leaving 8 bases not matched to a gene. The length of the CDR3 is 17 residues. CDR1 and CDR2 from the germline V gene are KGHSH and LQKENI.

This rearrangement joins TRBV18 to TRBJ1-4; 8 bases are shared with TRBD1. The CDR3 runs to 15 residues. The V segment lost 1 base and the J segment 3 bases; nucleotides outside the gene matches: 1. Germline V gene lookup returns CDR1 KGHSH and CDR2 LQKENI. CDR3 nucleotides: TGTGCCAGCTCACCACAGACAGGGGCTAATGAAAAACTGTTTTTT. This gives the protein CASSPQTGANEKLFF.

CDR3: CASSEAYRVPNQPQHF. The CDR3 DNA is TGTGCCAGCAGTGAAGCGTACAGGGTCCCCAATCAGCCCCAGCATTTT. This rearrangement joins TRBV6-1 to TRBJ1-5, with D possibly TRBD1 on 6 matching bases. V lost 0 bases, J lost 3 bases, and 12 bases lay in between. CDR1 and CDR2 (germline): MNHNS, SASEGT. The CDR3 sequence is 16 residues long.

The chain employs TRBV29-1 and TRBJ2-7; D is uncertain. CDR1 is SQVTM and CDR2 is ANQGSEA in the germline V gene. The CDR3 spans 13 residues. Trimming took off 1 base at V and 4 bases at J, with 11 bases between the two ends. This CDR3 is CSVEGNPGYEQYF. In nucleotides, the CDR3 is TGCAGCGTTGAAGGGAACCCAGGTTACGAGCAGTACTTC.

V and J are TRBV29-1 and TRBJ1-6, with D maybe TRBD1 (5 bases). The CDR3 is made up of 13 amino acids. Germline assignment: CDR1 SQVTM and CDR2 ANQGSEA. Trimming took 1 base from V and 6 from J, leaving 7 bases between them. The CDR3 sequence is CSVEVGPNSPLHF. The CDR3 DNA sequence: TGCAGCGTTGAAGTGGGGCCTAATTCACCCCTCCACTTT.

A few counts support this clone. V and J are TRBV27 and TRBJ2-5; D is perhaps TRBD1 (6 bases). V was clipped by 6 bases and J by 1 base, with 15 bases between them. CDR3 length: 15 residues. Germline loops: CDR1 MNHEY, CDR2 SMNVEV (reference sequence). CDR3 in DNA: TGTGCCAGCAGCACCCTACAGGGCTTCCAAGAGACCCAGTACTTC. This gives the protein CASSTLQGFQETQYF.

The CDR3 DNA is TGTGCCAGCAACATTTGGGGATCGGGGAGACGATCAGATACGCAGTATTTT. Its translation is CASNIWGSGRRSDTQYF. The chain joins TRBV28 to TRBJ2-3, with a possible D match to TRBD2 (5 bases). Germline CDR1 and CDR2: MDHEN and SYDVKM. This CDR3 is 17 amino acids long. Trimming took off 7 bases at V and 4 bases at J, with 24 bases between the two ends.

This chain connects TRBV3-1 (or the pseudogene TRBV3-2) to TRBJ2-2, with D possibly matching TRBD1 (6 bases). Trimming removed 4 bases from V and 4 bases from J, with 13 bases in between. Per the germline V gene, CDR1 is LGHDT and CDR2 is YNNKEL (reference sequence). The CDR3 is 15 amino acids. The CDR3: CASSRQTGTTGELFF. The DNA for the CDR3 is TGTGCCAGCAGCCGACAAACAGGGACCACCGGGGAGCTGTTTTTT.

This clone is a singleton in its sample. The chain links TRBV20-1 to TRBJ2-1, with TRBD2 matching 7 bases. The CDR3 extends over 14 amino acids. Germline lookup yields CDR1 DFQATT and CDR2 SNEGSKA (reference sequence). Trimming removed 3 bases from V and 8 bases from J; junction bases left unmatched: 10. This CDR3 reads CSASRRGRGDEQFF. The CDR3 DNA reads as TGCAGTGCTAGTCGCCGGGGCCGGGGGGATGAGCAGTTCTTC.

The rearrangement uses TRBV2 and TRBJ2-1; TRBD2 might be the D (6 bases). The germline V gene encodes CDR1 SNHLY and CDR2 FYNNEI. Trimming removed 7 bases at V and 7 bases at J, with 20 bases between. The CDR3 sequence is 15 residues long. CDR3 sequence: CASNPLGGVGNEQFF. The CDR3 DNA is TGTGCCAGCAACCCGCTGGGGGGAGTTGGGAATGAGCAGTTCTTC.

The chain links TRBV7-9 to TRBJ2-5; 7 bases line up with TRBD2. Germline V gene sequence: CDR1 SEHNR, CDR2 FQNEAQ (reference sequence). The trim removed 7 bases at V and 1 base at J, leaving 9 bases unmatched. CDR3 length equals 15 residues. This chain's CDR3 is CASNRGLGLQETQYF. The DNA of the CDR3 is TGTGCCAGCAATAGAGGACTAGGACTCCAAGAGACCCAGTACTTC.

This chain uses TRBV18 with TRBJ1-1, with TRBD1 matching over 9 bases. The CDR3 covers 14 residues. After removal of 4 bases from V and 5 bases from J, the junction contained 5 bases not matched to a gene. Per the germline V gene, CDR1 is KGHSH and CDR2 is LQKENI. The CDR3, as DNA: TGTGCCAGCTCACAGGACAGGGGAAGTACTGAAGCTTTCTTT. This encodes CASSQDRGSTEAFF. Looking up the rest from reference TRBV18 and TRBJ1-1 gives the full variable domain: NAGVMQNPRHLVRRRGQEARLRCSPMKGHSHVYWYRQLPEEGLKFMVYLQKENIIDESGMPKERFSAEFPKEGPSILRIQQVVRGDSAAYFCASSQDRGSTEAFFGQGTRLTVV.

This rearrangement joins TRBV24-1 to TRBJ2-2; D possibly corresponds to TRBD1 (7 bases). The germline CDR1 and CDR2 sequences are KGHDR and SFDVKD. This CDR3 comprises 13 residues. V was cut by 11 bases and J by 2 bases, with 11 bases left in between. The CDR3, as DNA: TGTGCCAGCGGGACAGTTAACACCGGGGAGCTGTTTTTT. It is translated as CASGTVNTGELFF.

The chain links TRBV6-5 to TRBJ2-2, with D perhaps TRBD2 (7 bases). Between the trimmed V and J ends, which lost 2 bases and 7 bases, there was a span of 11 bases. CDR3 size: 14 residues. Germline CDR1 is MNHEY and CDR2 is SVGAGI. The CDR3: CASSYRGEGGELFF. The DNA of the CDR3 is TGTGCCAGCAGTTACAGGGGGGAGGGCGGGGAGCTGTTTTTT.

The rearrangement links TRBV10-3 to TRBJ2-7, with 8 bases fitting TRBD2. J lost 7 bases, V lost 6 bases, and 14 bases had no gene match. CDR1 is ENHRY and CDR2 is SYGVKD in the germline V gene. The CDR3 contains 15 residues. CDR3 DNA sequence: TGTGCCATCAGGACAGTTCGAGCGGGAGAAGGAGAGCAGTACTTC. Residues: CAIRTVRAGEGEQYF.

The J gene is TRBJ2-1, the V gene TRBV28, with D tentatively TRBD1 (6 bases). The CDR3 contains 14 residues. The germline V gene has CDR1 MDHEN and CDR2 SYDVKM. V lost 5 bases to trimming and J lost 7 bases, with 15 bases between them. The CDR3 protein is CASSIPTGINEQFF. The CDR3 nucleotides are TGTGCCAGCAGTATTCCGACAGGAATTAATGAGCAGTTCTTC.

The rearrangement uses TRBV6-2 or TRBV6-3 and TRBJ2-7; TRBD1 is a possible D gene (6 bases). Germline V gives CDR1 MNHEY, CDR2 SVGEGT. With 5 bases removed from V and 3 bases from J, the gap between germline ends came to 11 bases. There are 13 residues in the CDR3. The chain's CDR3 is CASSREQGYEQYF. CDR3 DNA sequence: TGTGCCAGCAGTAGGGAACAGGGCTACGAGCAGTACTTC.

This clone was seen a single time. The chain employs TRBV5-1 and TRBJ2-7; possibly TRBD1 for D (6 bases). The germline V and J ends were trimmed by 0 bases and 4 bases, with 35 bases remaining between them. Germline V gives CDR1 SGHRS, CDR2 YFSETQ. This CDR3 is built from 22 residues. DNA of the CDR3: TGCGCCAGCAGCTTGGGGACAGAGGTACCTACGGTACTAGGGTACATCCTTTACGAGCAGTACTTC. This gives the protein CASSLGTEVPTVLGYILYEQYF.